The source of this T cell receptor beta chain is a study of cytomegalovirus exposure and HLA in healthy donors. On the study more broadly: Within the Caucasian-associated ancestry cluster were around 81% of the approximately 390 genotyped donors. Study-level results: Presence/absence results assume similar sequencing depth per donor, which may not hold. TCR beta sequences reportedly predicted most subjects' HLA-A and HLA-B alleles accurately.

This CDR3 has 15 residues. The V gene end was trimmed by 4 bases and the J gene end by 6 bases; junction bases not matched to a gene: 8. Germline CDR1 SGHRS, CDR2 YFSETQ. This cohort consisted of healthy bone marrow donors. As concerns this clone: Its specificity is not known.

The PCR was carried out with 60 Vbeta primers and 13 Jbeta primers. TCRdb's table, derived via immunoSEQ multiplex PCR, lists solely in-frame clones and lacks some. The data hold some 90,000 clones, with around 80% observed a single time. This chain joins TRBV5-1 and TRBJ2-2; 8 nucleotides line up with TRBD2. Sequencing was carried out using PBMCs. The TCR comes from a man aged 40-49 years in good health and CMV-seronegative. In DNA, the CDR3 is TGCGCCAGCAGCCGTAGCGGGGAAGGGGCCGGGGAGCTGTTTTTT. Protein product: CASSRSGEGAGELFF.